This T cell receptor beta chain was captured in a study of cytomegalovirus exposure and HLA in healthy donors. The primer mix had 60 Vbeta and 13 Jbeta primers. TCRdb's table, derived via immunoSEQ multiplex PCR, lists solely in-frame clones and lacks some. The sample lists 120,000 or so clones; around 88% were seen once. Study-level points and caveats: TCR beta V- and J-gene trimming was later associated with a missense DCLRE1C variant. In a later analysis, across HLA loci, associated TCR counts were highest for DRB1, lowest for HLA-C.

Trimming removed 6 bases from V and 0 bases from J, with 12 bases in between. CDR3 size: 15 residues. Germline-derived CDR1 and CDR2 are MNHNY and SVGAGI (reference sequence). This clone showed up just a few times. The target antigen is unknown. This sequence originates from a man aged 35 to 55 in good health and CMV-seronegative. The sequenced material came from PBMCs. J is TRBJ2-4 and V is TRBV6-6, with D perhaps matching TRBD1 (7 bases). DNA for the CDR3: TGTGCCAGCAGCCCCCAGGGGGGAGCCAAAAACATTCAGTACTTC. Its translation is CASSPQGGAKNIQYF.